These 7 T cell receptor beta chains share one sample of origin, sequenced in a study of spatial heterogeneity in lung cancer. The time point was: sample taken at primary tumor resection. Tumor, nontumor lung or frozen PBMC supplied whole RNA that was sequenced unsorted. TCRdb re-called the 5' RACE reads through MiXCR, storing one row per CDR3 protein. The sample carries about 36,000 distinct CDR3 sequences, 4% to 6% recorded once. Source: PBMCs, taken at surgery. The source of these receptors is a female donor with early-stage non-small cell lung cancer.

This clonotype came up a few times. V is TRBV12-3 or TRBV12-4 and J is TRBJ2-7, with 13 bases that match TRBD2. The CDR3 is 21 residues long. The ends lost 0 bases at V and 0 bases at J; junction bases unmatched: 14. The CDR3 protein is CASSLASWTSGGPLSSYEQYF. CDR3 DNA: TGTGCCAGCAGTTTAGCCTCATGGACTAGCGGGGGCCCACTTAGCTCCTACGAGCAGTACTTC.

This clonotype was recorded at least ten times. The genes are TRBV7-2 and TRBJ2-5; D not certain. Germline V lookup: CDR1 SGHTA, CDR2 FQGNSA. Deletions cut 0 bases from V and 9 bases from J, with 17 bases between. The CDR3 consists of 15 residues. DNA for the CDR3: TGTGCCAGCAGCTTAGCGGGGAACAGCCAGGCGGCCCAGTACTTC. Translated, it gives CASSLAGNSQAAQYF.

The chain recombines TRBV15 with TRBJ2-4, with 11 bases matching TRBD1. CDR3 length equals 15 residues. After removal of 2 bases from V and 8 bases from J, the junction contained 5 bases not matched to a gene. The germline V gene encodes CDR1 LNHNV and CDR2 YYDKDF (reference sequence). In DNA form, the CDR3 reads TGTGCCACCAGCAGAAGGACAGGGGGCTTGGACATTCAGTACTTC. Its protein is CATSRRTGGLDIQYF.

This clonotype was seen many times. Here the CDR3 reads CATDSGQGGDTQYF. The CDR3 region has the DNA TGTGCCACCGACTCGGGACAGGGCGGAGATACGCAGTATTTT. The V and J genes are TRBV19 and TRBJ2-3, with 9 bases that match TRBD1. Trimming removed 10 bases from V and 5 bases from J; junction bases left unmatched: 10. The CDR3 extends over 14 amino acids. Per germline, CDR1 LNHDA and CDR2 SQIVND (reference sequence).

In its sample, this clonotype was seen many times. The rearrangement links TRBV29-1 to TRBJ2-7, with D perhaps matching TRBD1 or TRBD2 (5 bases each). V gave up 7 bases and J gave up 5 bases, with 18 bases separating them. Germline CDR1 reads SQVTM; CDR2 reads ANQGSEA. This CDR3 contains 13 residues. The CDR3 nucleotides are TGCAGCGGGGCCGGGGCAGGGCCCAACGAGCAGTACTTC. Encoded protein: CSGAGAGPNEQYF.

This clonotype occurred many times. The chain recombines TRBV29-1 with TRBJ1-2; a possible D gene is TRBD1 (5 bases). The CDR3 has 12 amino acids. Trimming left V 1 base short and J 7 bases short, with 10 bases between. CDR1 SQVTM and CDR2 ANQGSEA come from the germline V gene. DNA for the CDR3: TGCAGCGTTGAAGCAGGGTTAAGTGGCTACACCTTC. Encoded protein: CSVEAGLSGYTF. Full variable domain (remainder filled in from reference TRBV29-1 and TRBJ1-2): SAVISQKPSRDICQRGTSLTIQCQVDSQVTMMFWYRQQPGQSLTLIATANQGSEATYESGFVIDKFPISRPNLTFSTLTVSNMSPEDSSIYLCSVEAGLSGYTFGSGTRLTVV.

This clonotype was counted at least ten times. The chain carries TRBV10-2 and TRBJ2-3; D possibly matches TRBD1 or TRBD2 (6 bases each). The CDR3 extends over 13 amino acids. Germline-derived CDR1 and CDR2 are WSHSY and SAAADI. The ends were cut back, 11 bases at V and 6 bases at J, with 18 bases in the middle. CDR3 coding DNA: TGCGCCGGGGCATTGGGGGGCCGGGATACGCAGTATTTT. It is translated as CAGALGGRDTQYF.